One sample yielded the 29 T cell receptor beta chains listed below, sequenced in a study of cytomegalovirus exposure and HLA in healthy donors. 60 Vbeta and 13 Jbeta primers were used in PCR. Only in-frame clones appear in the TCRdb table, and some are missing; sequencing was by immunoSEQ multiplex PCR. Its clone listing holds 40,000 or so clones. Sequenced material: PBMCs. The source is a woman in her twenties or thirties in good health and CMV-seropositive.

The genes are TRBV9 and TRBJ1-1; 7 bases align to TRBD1. With 4 bases clipped from V and 4 bases from J, the junction kept 7 bases outside the gene matches. Germline loops: CDR1 SGDLS, CDR2 YYNGEE. The CDR3 runs to 14 residues. In DNA, the CDR3 is TGTGCCAGCAGCCGTAGGGCAGGGGGCACTGAAGCTTTCTTT. It translates to CASSRRAGGTEAFF. The complete variable domain, with remaining parts taken from reference TRBV9 and TRBJ1-1, reads DSGVTQTPKHLITATGQRVTLRCSPRSGDLSVYWYQQSLDQGLQFLIQYYNGEERAKGNILERFSAQQFPDLHSELNLSSLELGDSALYFCASSRRAGGTEAFFGQGTRLTVV.

J is TRBJ1-2 and V is TRBV7-2, with D hard to call. From germline, CDR1 is SGHTA and CDR2 FQGNSA. The CDR3 has 13 residues. Trimming left V 1 base short and J 4 bases short, with 7 bases between. The CDR3 region is CASSLDSFYGYTF. In DNA form, the CDR3 reads TGTGCCAGCAGCTTAGACAGTTTCTATGGCTACACCTTC.

The chain carries TRBV10-3 and TRBJ1-2; 7 nucleotides agree with TRBD1. Germline V lookup: CDR1 ENHRY, CDR2 SYGVKD. V was pared by 10 bases and J by 0 bases, with 8 bases of the junction left unmatched. This CDR3 region has 14 residues. The CDR3 DNA is TGTGCCACCAAAACAGGGGTAGCTAACTATGGCTACACCTTC. Amino acids: CATKTGVANYGYTF.

The rearrangement links TRBV5-1 to TRBJ1-1; 11 bases agree with TRBD1. The V gene end was trimmed by 4 bases and the J gene end by 7 bases; junction bases not matched to a gene: 9. The CDR3 is 15 amino acids. The germline V gene encodes CDR1 SGHRS and CDR2 YFSETQ. Here the CDR3 reads CASSLLDRGRGEAFF. In DNA, the CDR3 is TGCGCCAGCAGCCTACTGGACAGGGGGCGAGGTGAAGCTTTCTTT.

This rearrangement joins TRBV15 to TRBJ2-7, with 7 bases identical to TRBD2. V lost 5 bases, J lost 0 bases, and 7 bases stayed unmatched. The CDR3 is 15 amino acids. Germline V gene data show CDR1 as LNHNV and CDR2 as YYDKDF (reference sequence). CDR3: CATSELGGNSYEQYF. CDR3 sequence (DNA): TGTGCCACCAGCGAACTGGGGGGGAACTCCTACGAGCAGTACTTC.

The J gene is TRBJ2-1, the V gene TRBV7-9, with 11 bases fitting TRBD2. Germline V gene lookup returns CDR1 SEHNR and CDR2 FQNEAQ (reference sequence). The CDR3 totals 16 residues. V shed 5 bases and J 6 bases; nucleotides not matched to a gene: 9. The CDR3 reads CASSPGLAGGSNEQFF. In DNA form, the CDR3 reads TGTGCCAGCAGCCCGGGCCTAGCGGGGGGTAGCAATGAGCAGTTCTTC.

With respect to this clone: This specimen includes other DNA sequences encoding the same CDR3. The rearrangement joins TRBV7-9 to TRBJ1-1, with D possibly matching TRBD1 (6 bases). Germline-derived CDR1 and CDR2 are SEHNR and FQNEAQ (reference sequence). Trimming removed 11 bases at V and 6 bases at J, with 34 bases between. This CDR3 is 18 amino acids long. The CDR3 loop is CAPSPNGRRGAAPPEAFF. In DNA, the CDR3 is TGTGCCCCCAGCCCAAACGGCAGACGGGGGGCCGCCCCCCCTGAAGCTTTCTTT. The variable domain in full, with the rest retrieved from reference TRBV7-9 and TRBJ1-1, is DTGVSQNPRHKITKRGQNVTFRCDPISEHNRLYWYRQTLGQGPEFLTYFQNEAQLEKSRLLSDRFSAERPKGSFSTLEIQRTEQGDSAMYLCAPSPNGRRGAAPPEAFFGQGTRLTVV.

J is TRBJ2-1 and V is TRBV27, with D unresolved. Trimming removed 5 bases from V and 4 bases from J, with 3 bases in between. In germline, CDR1 is MNHEY, CDR2 SMNVEV (reference sequence). The CDR3 has 11 residues. CDR3: CASSTYNEQFF. The CDR3 DNA reads as TGTGCCAGCAGTACTTACAATGAGCAGTTCTTC.

The V call is TRBV2, the J call TRBJ1-2; 8 bases match TRBD1. This CDR3 has 13 residues. The ends lost 7 bases at V and 8 bases at J; junction bases unmatched: 9. Germline lookup yields CDR1 SNHLY and CDR2 FYNNEI. The CDR3 DNA is TGTGCCAGCAATGGAGGACAGGGACGGGGCTACACCTTC. Encoded protein: CASNGGQGRGYTF.

The chain links TRBV18 to TRBJ2-1, with a weak D call TRBD2 (6 bases). Germline V gene sequence: CDR1 KGHSH, CDR2 LQKENI. This CDR3 contains 12 residues. V lost 3 bases and J 10 bases, leaving 10 bases between the germline ends. This chain's CDR3 is CASSPFGGEQFF. The CDR3 DNA reads as TGTGCCAGCTCACCGTTCGGAGGGGAGCAGTTCTTC.

The V call is TRBV19, the J call TRBJ2-7; unclear D gene. Germline CDR1 reads LNHDA; CDR2 reads SQIVND (reference sequence). The CDR3 is 15 residues long. V lost 1 base and J 0 bases, leaving 10 bases between the germline ends. DNA of the CDR3: TGTGCCAGTAGTATAGCCCCCGCGCGCTCCTACGAGCAGTACTTC. Translating it yields CASSIAPARSYEQYF.

The V call is TRBV6-5, the J call TRBJ2-2; a weak D match, TRBD1 (5 bases). Trimming stripped 9 bases from V and 5 bases from J, with 19 bases between. Germline-derived CDR1 and CDR2 are MNHEY and SVGAGI. The CDR3 runs to 15 residues. CDR3 bases: TGTGCCAGTACAATTAACCCGACAGTAACCGGGGAGCTGTTTTTT. Translated: CASTINPTVTGELFF.

On this clone: The same CDR3 also results from other DNA sequences found in this sample. This chain uses TRBV4-1 with TRBJ1-4; TRBD1 aligns across 10 bases. V lost 4 bases and J lost 6; bases outside the gene matches: 2. CDR1 MGHRA and CDR2 YSYEKL come from the germline V gene. The CDR3 runs 14 residues. The CDR3: CASSPTGGDEKLFF. CDR3 nucleotides: TGCGCCAGCAGCCCGACAGGGGGCGATGAAAAACTGTTTTTT.

The chain couples TRBV7-9 to TRBJ2-7; 10 bases are a match to TRBD2. This CDR3 is built from 18 residues. J lost 2 bases, V lost 1 base, and 11 bases had no gene match. CDR1 is SEHNR and CDR2 is FQNEAQ in the germline V gene (reference sequence). CDR3 protein: CASSLGASGGLSAYEQYF. The CDR3 DNA sequence: TGTGCCAGCAGCTTAGGAGCTAGCGGGGGTCTAAGCGCCTACGAGCAGTACTTC.

This chain links TRBV19 with TRBJ1-2, with D perhaps TRBD1 (5 bases). V was cut by 9 bases and J by 4 bases, with 21 bases left in between. CDR1 is LNHDA and CDR2 is SQIVND in the germline V gene (reference sequence). The CDR3 length is 15 residues. CDR3 sequence (DNA): TGTGCCAGCCAAAACCGGGACTCAAAGCCCTATGGCTACACCTTC. It is translated as CASQNRDSKPYGYTF.

This chain joins TRBV30 and TRBJ1-2, with a weak D call TRBD1 (6 bases). Trimming removed 0 bases at V and 6 bases at J, with 11 bases between. CDR1 is GTSNPN, CDR2 SVGIG, per germline (reference sequence). The CDR3 totals 13 residues. The CDR3 DNA is TGTGCCTGGAGTGTACAGACAGGAGATGGCTACACCTTC. Translating it yields CAWSVQTGDGYTF.

The genes are TRBV30 and TRBJ2-2; 8 positions agree with TRBD2. The CDR3 sequence is 15 residues long. V lost 0 bases to trimming and J lost 5 bases; unmatched junction nucleotides: 5. Germline-derived CDR1 and CDR2 are GTSNPN and SVGIG (reference sequence). CDR3 nucleotides: TGTGCCTGGAGTGTACGGGGGGGCCGAACCGGGGAGCTGTTTTTT. Amino acid sequence: CAWSVRGGRTGELFF.

The chain carries TRBV19 and TRBJ1-4; TRBD1 matches 9 bases. The CDR3 is 14 residues long. V was clipped by 6 bases and J by 8 bases; unmatched bases: 7. Germline V gene lookup returns CDR1 LNHDA and CDR2 SQIVND (reference sequence). Here the CDR3 DNA reads TGTGCCAGTAGGCCCGGGACAGGGTACGAAAAACTGTTTTTT. Translating gives CASRPGTGYEKLFF.

The chain combines TRBV13 with TRBJ2-1; TRBD1 agrees at 9 bases. The trim removed 3 bases at V and 8 bases at J, leaving 14 bases unmatched. CDR1 and CDR2 from the germline V gene are PRHDT and FYEKMQ (reference sequence). This CDR3 is 17 amino acids long. The CDR3 here is CASSFGVGGQGGYEQFF. The CDR3 DNA is TGTGCCAGCAGCTTTGGGGTCGGGGGACAGGGAGGTTATGAGCAGTTCTTC.

The chain recombines TRBV29-1 with TRBJ2-2; TRBD2 aligns across 8 bases. J lost 7 bases, V lost 4 bases, and 8 bases had no gene match. The CDR3 is 14 amino acids. The germline CDR1 and CDR2 sequences are SQVTM and ANQGSEA. The CDR3 region is CSVVSRGEGGELFF. For the CDR3, the DNA is TGCAGCGTTGTATCGCGGGGGGAAGGCGGGGAGCTGTTTTTT.

The rearrangement uses TRBV4-1 and TRBJ1-1; no definite D call. CDR3 size: 12 residues. Trimming stripped 1 base from V and 4 bases from J, with 4 bases between. The germline CDR1 and CDR2 sequences are MGHRA and YSYEKL. CDR3 in DNA: TGCGCCAGCAGCCAAGTGAGCACTGAAGCTTTCTTT. Protein sequence: CASSQVSTEAFF.

This sequence joins TRBV28 and TRBJ2-7; D perhaps matches TRBD2 (5 bases). CDR1 is MDHEN and CDR2 is SYDVKM in the germline V gene. Trimming stripped 4 bases from V and 7 bases from J, with 17 bases between. The CDR3 is 14 amino acids. This CDR3 is CASSSLGNLREQYF. The CDR3 bases are TGTGCCAGCAGTTCCCTCGGGAATCTGAGGGAGCAGTACTTC.

V is TRBV6-1 and J is TRBJ1-5; 7 bases line up with TRBD1. Germline CDR1 is MNHNS and CDR2 is SASEGT. The CDR3 sequence is 14 residues long. J gave up 2 bases and V 11 bases, and 9 bases lay outside the gene matches. The CDR3 DNA sequence: TGTGCCTCAATATGGGGGACAGGCAATCAGCCCCAGCATTTT. Its protein product is CASIWGTGNQPQHF.

J is TRBJ2-2 and V is TRBV6-5; tentative D call: TRBD2 (6 bases). The V gene's germline CDR1 is MNHEY and CDR2 SVGAGI. With 5 bases removed from V and 7 bases from J, the gap between germline ends came to 8 bases. This CDR3 is 12 amino acids long. The CDR3 DNA reads as TGTGCCAGCAGTCTGGGGGGCGGGGAGCTGTTTTTT. Protein product: CASSLGGGELFF.

This chain joins TRBV6-1 and TRBJ2-1, with 11 bases identical to TRBD1. CDR1 MNHNS and CDR2 SASEGT come from the germline V gene. The CDR3 sequence is 12 residues long. The J segment lost 9 bases and the V segment lost 7 bases, leaving 2 bases of the junction unmatched. The CDR3 sequence is CASTGQGAEQFF. CDR3 nucleotides: TGTGCCAGCACCGGACAGGGGGCTGAGCAGTTCTTC.

The gene calls are TRBV19 and TRBJ2-2; a weak D match, TRBD1 (6 bases). Trimming took 3 bases from V and 0 from J, leaving 14 bases between them. The CDR3 totals 17 residues. Germline CDR1 reads LNHDA; CDR2 reads SQIVND (reference sequence). CDR3 sequence: CASSIPRTAPNTGELFF. In DNA form, the CDR3 reads TGTGCCAGTAGTATCCCCCGGACAGCGCCGAACACCGGGGAGCTGTTTTTT.

The chain joins TRBV6-4 to TRBJ2-3; 11 bases fit TRBD2. Germline V gene data show CDR1 as MRHNA and CDR2 as SNTAGT. The CDR3 covers 15 residues. V was pared by 0 bases and J by 4 bases, with 0 bases of the junction left unmatched. This CDR3 is CASSDSLAGADTQYF. The CDR3 DNA is TGTGCCAGCAGTGACTCACTAGCGGGGGCAGATACGCAGTATTTT.

This rearrangement joins TRBV6-5 to TRBJ1-2; D possibly corresponds to TRBD1 (5 bases). The CDR3 is 15 residues long. With 6 bases removed from V and 3 bases from J, the gap between germline ends came to 17 bases. Germline CDR1 and CDR2: MNHEY and SVGAGI. The CDR3 is CASSRGTLGDYGYTF. DNA of the CDR3: TGTGCCAGCAGCCGCGGGACTTTAGGAGACTATGGCTACACCTTC.

CDR3 DNA sequence: TGTGCCAGCAGCCCCCTCAGGACGGGGGGCGAGCAGTACTTC. Its protein is CASSPLRTGGEQYF. V usage is TRBV7-8 and J usage is TRBJ2-7; 7 nucleotides line up with TRBD2. The CDR3 sequence is 14 residues long. V gave up 5 bases and J gave up 6 bases; unmatched junction bases: 10. Germline V gives CDR1 SGHVS, CDR2 FQNEAQ.